This TCR beta chain was obtained from a study of T cell responses to AZD1222 COVID-19 vaccine. To note about this clone: Its antigen is undetermined.

TCRdb keeps only in-frame clones here, not all; method: immunoSEQ multiplex PCR. The sample holds around 120,000 clones, about 90% seen once. Whole-study findings and limits: Donors in the cohort were predominantly white British and more often female, and clonal diversity was possibly underestimated. At 160-218 and 743-854, vaccine-associated CD4 TCRs were dominant, and they spanned spike. In the spike-specific TCR repertoire, nearly half reportedly target unmutated variant regions.

Per germline, CDR1 SGHRS and CDR2 YFSETQ. The CDR3 totals 16 residues. Trimming at V came to 2 bases and at J to 5 bases, leaving 8 bases not matched to a gene. The source material was peripheral blood, sampled on day 0 of AZD1222 vaccination. J is TRBJ2-1 and V is TRBV5-1, with 9 bases matching TRBD2. This TCR was recovered from an adult in good health. The CDR3 DNA is TGCGCCAGCAGCTTTTTGGCGGGGGGGATCGACAATGAGCAGTTCTTC. Amino acids: CASSFLAGGIDNEQFF.